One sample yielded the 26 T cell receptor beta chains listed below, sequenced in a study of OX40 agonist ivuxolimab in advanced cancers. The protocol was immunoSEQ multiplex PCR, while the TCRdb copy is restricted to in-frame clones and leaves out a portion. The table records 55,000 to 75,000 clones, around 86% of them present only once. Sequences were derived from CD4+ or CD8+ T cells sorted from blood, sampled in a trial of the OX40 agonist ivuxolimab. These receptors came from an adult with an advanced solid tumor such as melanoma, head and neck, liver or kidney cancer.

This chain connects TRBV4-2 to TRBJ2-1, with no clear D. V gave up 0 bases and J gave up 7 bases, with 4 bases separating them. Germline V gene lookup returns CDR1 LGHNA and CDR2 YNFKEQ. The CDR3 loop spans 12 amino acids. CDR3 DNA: TGTGCCAGCAGCCAAGACTGGAATGAGCAGTTCTTC. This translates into CASSQDWNEQFF.

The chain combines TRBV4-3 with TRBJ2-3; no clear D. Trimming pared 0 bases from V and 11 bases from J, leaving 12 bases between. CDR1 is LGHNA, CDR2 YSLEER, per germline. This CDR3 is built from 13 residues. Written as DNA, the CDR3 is TGCGCCAGCAGCCAAGATCTGCCCCAGGTGCAGTATTTT. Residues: CASSQDLPQVQYF.

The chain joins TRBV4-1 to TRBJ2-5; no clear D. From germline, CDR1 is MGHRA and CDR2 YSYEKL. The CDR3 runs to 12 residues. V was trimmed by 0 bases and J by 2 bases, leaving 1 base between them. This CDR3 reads CASSQEQETQYF. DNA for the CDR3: TGCGCCAGCAGCCAAGAGCAAGAGACCCAGTACTTC.

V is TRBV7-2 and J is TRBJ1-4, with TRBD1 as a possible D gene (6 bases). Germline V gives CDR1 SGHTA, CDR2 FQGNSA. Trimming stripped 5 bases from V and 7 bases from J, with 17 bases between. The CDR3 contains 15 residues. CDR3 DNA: TGTGCCAGCAGCGCATACAGGGATTCGGGTGAAAAACTGTTTTTT. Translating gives CASSAYRDSGEKLFF.

CDR3 bases: TGCGCCAGCAGCTTGTTCGGGGAGCTGTTTTTT. It is translated as CASSLFGELFF. The chain has TRBV5-1 and TRBJ2-2; D gene ambiguous. Looked up from germline, CDR1 is SGHRS and CDR2 is YFSETQ. Trimming removed 1 base at V and 7 bases at J, with 2 bases between. This CDR3 is 11 amino acids long.

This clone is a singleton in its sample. The CDR3 nucleotides are TGTGCCAGCAGCCCGACAGGAGGAAGTATCAATGAGCAGTTCTTC. As protein: CASSPTGGSINEQFF. The V and J genes are TRBV11-2 and TRBJ2-1, with D perhaps matching TRBD1 (6 bases). Germline lookup yields CDR1 SGHAT and CDR2 FQNNGV. CDR3 length: 15 residues. V was pared by 5 bases and J by 6 bases, with 17 bases between. The full variable domain, with the rest looked up from reference TRBV11-2 and TRBJ2-1, is EAGVAQSPRYKIIEKRQSVAFWCNPISGHATLYWYQQILGQGPKLLIQFQNNGVVDDSQLPKDRFSAERLKGVDSTLKIQPAKLEDSAVYLCASSPTGGSINEQFFGPGTRLTVL.

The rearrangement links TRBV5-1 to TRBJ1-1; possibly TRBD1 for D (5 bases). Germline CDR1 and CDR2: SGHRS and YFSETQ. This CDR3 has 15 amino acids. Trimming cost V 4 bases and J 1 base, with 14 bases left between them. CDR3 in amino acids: CASSPRGDGNTEAFF. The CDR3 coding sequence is TGCGCCAGCAGCCCCCGGGGGGACGGGAACACTGAAGCTTTCTTT.

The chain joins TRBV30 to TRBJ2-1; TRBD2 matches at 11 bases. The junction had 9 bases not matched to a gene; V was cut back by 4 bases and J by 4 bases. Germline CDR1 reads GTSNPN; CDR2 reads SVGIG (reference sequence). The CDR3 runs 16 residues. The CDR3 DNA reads TGTGCCTGGAACCCACGGACTAGCGGGCCTTACAATGAGCAGTTCTTC. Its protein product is CAWNPRTSGPYNEQFF. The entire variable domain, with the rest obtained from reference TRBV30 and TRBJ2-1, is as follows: SQTIHQWPATLVQPVGSPLSLECTVEGTSNPNLYWYRQAAGRGLQLLFYSVGIGQISSEVPQNLSASRPQDRQFILSSKKLLLSDSGFYLCAWNPRTSGPYNEQFFGPGTRLTVL.

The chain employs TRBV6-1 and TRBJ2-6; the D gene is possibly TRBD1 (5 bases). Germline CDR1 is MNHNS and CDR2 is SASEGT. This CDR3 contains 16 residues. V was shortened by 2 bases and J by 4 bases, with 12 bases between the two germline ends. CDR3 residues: CASSEWGAAGANVLTF. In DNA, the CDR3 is TGTGCCAGCAGTGAATGGGGCGCTGCCGGGGCCAACGTCCTGACTTTC.

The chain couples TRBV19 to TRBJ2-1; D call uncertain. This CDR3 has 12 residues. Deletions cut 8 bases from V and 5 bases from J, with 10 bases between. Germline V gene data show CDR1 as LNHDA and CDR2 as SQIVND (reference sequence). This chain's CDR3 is CASGGWNNEQFF. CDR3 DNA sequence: TGTGCCAGTGGTGGATGGAACAATGAGCAGTTCTTC.

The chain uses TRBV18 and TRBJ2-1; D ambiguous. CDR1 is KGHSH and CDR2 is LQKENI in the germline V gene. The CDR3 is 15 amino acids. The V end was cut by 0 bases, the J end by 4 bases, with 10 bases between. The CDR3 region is CASSPPPSLYNEQFF. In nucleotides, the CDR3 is TGTGCCAGCTCACCACCACCTTCCCTTTACAATGAGCAGTTCTTC.

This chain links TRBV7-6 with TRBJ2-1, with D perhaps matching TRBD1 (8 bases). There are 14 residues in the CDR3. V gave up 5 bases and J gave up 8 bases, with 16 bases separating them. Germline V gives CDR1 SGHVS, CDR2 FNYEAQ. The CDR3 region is CASSDRTGRDEQFF. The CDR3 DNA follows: TGTGCCAGCAGCGATCGGACAGGGAGGGATGAGCAGTTCTTC.

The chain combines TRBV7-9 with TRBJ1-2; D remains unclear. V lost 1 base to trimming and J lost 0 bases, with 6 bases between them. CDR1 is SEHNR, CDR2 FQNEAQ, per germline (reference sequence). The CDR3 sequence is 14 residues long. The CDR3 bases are TGTGCCAGCAGCTTAGGGGCTTCTAACTATGGCTACACCTTC. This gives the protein CASSLGASNYGYTF. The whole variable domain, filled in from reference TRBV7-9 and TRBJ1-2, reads DTGVSQNPRHKITKRGQNVTFRCDPISEHNRLYWYRQTLGQGPEFLTYFQNEAQLEKSRLLSDRFSAERPKGSFSTLEIQRTEQGDSAMYLCASSLGASNYGYTFGSGTRLTVV.

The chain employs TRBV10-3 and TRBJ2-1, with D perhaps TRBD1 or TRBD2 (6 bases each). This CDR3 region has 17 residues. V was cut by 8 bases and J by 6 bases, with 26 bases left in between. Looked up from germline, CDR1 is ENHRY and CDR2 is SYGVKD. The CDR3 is CAISQGTAGSLGNEQFF. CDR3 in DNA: TGTGCCATCTCACAGGGTACGGCGGGATCTCTAGGCAATGAGCAGTTCTTC.

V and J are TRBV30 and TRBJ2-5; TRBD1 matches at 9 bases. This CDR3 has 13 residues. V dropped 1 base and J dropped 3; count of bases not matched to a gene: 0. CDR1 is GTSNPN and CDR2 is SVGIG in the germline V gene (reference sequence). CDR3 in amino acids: CAWSGQGEETQYF. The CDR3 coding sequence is TGTGCCTGGAGTGGACAGGGGGAAGAGACCCAGTACTTC.

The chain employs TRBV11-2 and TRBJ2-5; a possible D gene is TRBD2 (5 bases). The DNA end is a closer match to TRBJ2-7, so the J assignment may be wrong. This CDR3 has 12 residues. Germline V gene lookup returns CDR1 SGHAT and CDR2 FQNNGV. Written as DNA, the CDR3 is TGTGCCAGCAGCCGGGTCGGGGACGAGCAGTACTTC. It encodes CASSRVGDEQYF.

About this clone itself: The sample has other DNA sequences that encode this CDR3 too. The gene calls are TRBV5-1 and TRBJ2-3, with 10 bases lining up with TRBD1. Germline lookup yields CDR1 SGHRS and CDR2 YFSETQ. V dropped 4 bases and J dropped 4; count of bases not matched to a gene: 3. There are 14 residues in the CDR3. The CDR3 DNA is TGCGCCAGCAGCCCGGGACAGGGGCCAGATACGCAGTATTTT. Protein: CASSPGQGPDTQYF.

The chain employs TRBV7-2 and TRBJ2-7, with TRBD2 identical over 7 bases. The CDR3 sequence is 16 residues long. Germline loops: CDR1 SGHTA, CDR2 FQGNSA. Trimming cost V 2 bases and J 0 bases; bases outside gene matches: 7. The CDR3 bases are TGTGCCAGCAGCTTATCGCAGGGCGGGAGCTCCTACGAGCAGTACTTC. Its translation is CASSLSQGGSSYEQYF.

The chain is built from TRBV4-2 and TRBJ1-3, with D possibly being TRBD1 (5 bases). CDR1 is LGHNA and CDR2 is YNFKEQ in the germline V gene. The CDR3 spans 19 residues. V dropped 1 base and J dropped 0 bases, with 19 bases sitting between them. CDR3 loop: CASSQAATFGGNSGNTIYF. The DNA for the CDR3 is TGTGCCAGCAGCCAAGCCGCGACGTTCGGGGGGAACTCTGGAAACACCATATATTTT.

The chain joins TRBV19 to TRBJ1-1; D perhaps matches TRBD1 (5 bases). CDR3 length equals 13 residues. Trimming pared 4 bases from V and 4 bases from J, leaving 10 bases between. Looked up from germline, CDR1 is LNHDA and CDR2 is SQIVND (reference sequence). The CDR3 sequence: CASSTSGPTEAFF. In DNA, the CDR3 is TGTGCCAGTAGTACGTCAGGGCCCACTGAAGCTTTCTTT.

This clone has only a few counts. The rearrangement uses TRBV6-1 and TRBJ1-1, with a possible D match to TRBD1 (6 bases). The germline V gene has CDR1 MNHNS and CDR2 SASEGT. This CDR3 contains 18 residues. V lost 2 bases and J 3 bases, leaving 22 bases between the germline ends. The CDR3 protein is CASSEIGRGSLGDTEAFF. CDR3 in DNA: TGTGCCAGCAGTGAAATAGGCAGGGGATCGTTGGGGGACACTGAAGCTTTCTTT.

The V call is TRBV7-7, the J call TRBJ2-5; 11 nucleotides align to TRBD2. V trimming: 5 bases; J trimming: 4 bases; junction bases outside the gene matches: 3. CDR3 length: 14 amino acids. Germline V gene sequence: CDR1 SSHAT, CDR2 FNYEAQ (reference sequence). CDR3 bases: TGTGCCAGCAGCCTAGGGACTAGCGGAGAGACCCAGTACTTC. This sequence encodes CASSLGTSGETQYF.

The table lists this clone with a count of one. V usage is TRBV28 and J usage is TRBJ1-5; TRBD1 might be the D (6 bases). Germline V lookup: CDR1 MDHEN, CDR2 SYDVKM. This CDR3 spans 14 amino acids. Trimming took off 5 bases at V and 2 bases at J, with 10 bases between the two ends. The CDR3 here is CASSIQGGNQPQHF. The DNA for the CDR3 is TGTGCCAGCAGTATACAGGGCGGCAATCAGCCCCAGCATTTT.

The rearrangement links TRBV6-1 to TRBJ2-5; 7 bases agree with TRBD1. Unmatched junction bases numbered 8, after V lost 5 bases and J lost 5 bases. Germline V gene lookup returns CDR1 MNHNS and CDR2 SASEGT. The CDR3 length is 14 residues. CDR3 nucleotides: TGTGCCAGCAGTTTTCTAGGGGGCGCGGAGACCCAGTACTTC. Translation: CASSFLGGAETQYF.

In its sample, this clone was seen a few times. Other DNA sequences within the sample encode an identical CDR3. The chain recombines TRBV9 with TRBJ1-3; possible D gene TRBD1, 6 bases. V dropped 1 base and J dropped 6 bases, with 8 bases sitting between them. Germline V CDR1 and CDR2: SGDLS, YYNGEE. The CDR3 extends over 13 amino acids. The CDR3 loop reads CASSVTGSNTIYF. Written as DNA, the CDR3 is TGTGCCAGCAGCGTAACAGGGTCAAACACCATATATTTT.

The CDR3 nucleotides read TGTGCCAGCAGCCTTCTGGGGGGGCAATACACAGATACGCAGTATTTT. It is translated as CASSLLGGQYTDTQYF. This sequence joins TRBV2 and TRBJ2-3, with D possibly matching TRBD2 (7 bases). V dropped 6 bases and J dropped 2 bases, with 18 bases sitting between them. Per the germline V gene, CDR1 is SNHLY and CDR2 is FYNNEI. CDR3 length equals 16 residues.